This T cell receptor (beta chain) was retrieved from a study of T cell responses to AZD1222 COVID-19 vaccine. Study-level findings and limits: Elevations in Spike-specific TCR breadth and depth followed administration of two AZD1222 doses.

TCRdb's table, derived via immunoSEQ multiplex PCR, lists solely in-frame clones and lacks some. The data show more than 95,000 clones, with roughly 88% seen just once and roughly a quarter held by the top ten. This clone was counted once. Its antigen is currently unknown. The V gene's germline CDR1 is SGDLS and CDR2 YYNGEE. The CDR3 consists of 14 residues. The V end lost 1 base, the J end lost 5 bases, and 10 bases lay between the germline ends. The sequences come from peripheral blood, collected 28 days after the second AZD1222 dose. The V call is TRBV9, the J call TRBJ1-5, with no clear D. The receptor's source is an adult who received the AZD1222 COVID-19 vaccine. The DNA for the CDR3 is TGTGCCAGCAGCGTAAAGGGCCCCGATCAGCCCCAGCATTTT. This translates into CASSVKGPDQPQHF. Looking up the rest from reference TRBV9 and TRBJ1-5 gives the full variable domain: DSGVTQTPKHLITATGQRVTLRCSPRSGDLSVYWYQQSLDQGLQFLIQYYNGEERAKGNILERFSAQQFPDLHSELNLSSLELGDSALYFCASSVKGPDQPQHFGDGTRLSIL.